The TCR beta chain described here comes from a study of chronic HIV infection and antiretroviral therapy. TCRdb reprocessed the 5' RACE reads via MiXCR and lists one record per CDR3 protein. The data hold roughly 50,000 distinct CDR3 sequences, with about 18% observed a single time. The CDR3 contains 13 residues. The ends were cut back, 6 bases at V and 4 bases at J, with 12 bases in the middle. This clonotype has a handful of counts. The rearrangement uses TRBV12-3 or TRBV12-4 and TRBJ1-1; D gene unclear. This receptor was identified in an adult who had HIV and had not received antiretroviral therapy, or was an uninfected healthy control (not recorded which). Sample: peripheral blood. The CDR3 region has the DNA TGTGCCAGCAGCCCCACGGTCGTCACTGAAGCTTTCTTT. This sequence encodes CASSPTVVTEAFF.